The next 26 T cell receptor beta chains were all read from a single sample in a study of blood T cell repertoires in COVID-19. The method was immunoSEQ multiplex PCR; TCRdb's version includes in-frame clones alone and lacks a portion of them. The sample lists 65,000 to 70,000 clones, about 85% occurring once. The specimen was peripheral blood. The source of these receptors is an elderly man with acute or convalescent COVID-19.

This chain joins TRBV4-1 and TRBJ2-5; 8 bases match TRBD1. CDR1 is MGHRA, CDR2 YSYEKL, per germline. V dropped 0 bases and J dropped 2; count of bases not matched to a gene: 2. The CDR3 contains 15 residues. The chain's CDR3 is CASSQDGQGQETQYF. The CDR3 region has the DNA TGCGCCAGCAGCCAAGATGGACAGGGTCAAGAGACCCAGTACTTC.

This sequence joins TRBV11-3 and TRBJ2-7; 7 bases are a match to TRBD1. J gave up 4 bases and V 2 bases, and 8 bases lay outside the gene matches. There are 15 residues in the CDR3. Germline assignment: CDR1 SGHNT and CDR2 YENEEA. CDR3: CASSLRQGSGYEQYF. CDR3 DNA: TGTGCCAGCAGCTTAAGACAGGGCTCTGGGTACGAGCAGTACTTC.

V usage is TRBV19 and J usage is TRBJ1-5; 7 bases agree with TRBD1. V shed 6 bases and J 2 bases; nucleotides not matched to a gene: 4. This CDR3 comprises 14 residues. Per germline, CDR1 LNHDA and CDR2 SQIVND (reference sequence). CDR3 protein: CASRRQGGNQPQHF. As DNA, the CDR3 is TGTGCCAGTAGAAGACAGGGCGGCAATCAGCCCCAGCATTTT. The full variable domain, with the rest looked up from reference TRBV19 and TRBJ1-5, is DGGITQSPKYLFRKEGQNVTLSCEQNLNHDAMYWYRQDPGQGLRLIYYSQIVNDFQKGDIAEGYSVSREKKESFPLTVTSAQKNPTAFYLCASRRQGGNQPQHFGDGTRLSIL.

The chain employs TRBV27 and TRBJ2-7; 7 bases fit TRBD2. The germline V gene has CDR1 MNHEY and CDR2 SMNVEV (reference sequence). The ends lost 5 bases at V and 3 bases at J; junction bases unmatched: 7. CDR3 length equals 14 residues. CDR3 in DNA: TGTGCCAGCAGTGTCAGAGGACTAGTCTACGAGCAGTACTTC. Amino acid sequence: CASSVRGLVYEQYF.

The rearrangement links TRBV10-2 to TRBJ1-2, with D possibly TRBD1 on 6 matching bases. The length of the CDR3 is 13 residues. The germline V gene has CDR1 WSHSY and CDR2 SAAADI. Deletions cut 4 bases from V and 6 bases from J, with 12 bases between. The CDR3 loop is CASSVGGRDGYTF. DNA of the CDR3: TGCGCCAGCAGTGTAGGGGGAAGAGATGGCTACACCTTC.

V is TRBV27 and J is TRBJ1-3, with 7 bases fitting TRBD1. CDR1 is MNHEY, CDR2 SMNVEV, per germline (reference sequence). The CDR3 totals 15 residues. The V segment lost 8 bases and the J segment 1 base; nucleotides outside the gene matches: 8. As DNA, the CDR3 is TGTGCCAGCCGACAGGGCCCAAGTTCTGGAAACACCATATATTTT. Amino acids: CASRQGPSSGNTIYF.

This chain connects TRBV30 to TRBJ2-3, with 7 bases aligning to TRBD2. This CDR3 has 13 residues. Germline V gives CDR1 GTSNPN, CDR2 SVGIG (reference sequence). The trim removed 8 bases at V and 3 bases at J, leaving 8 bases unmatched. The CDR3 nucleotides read TGTGCCCGCCTGCAAGCGGGGACAGATACGCAGTATTTT. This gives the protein CARLQAGTDTQYF. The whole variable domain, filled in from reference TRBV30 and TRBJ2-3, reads SQTIHQWPATLVQPVGSPLSLECTVEGTSNPNLYWYRQAAGRGLQLLFYSVGIGQISSEVPQNLSASRPQDRQFILSSKKLLLSDSGFYLCARLQAGTDTQYFGPGTRLTVL.

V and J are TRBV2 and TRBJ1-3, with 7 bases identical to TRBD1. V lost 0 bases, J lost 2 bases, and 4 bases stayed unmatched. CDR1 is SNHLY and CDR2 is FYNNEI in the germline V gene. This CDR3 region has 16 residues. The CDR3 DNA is TGTGCCAGCAGTGAAGCCAAAGGGACAGCTGGAAACACCATATATTTT. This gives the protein CASSEAKGTAGNTIYF.

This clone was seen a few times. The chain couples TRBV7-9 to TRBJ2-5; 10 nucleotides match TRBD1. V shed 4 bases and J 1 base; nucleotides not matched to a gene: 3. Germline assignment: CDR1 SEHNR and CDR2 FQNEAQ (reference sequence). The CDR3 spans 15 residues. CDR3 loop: CASSSRDRGQETQYF. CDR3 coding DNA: TGTGCCAGCAGCTCCCGGGACAGGGGCCAAGAGACCCAGTACTTC.

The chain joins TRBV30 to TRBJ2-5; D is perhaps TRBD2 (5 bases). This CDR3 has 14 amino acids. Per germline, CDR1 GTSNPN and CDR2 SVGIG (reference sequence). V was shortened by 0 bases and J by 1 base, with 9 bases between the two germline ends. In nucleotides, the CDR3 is TGTGCCTGGAGTGTAGGAGGTTTCCAAGAGACCCAGTACTTC. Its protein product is CAWSVGGFQETQYF.

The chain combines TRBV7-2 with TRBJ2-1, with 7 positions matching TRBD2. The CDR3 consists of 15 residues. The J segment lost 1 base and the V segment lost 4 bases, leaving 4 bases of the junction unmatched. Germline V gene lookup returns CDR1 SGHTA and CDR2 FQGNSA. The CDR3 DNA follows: TGTGCCAGCAGCTCAATGGGAGGGTCCTACAATGAGCAGTTCTTC. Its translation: CASSSMGGSYNEQFF.

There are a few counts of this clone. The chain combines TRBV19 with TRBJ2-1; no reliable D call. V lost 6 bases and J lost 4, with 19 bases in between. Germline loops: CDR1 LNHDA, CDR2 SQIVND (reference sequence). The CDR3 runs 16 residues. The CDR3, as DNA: TGTGCCAGTAGAGTATCTGGAACCTCCGGGTACAATGAGCAGTTCTTC. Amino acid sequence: CASRVSGTSGYNEQFF.

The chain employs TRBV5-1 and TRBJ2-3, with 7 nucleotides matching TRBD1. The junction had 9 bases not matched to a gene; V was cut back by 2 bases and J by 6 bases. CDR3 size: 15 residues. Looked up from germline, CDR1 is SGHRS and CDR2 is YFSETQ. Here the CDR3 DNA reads TGCGCCAGCAGCTTAAGGACAGGATCTGCGGATACGCAGTATTTT. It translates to CASSLRTGSADTQYF.

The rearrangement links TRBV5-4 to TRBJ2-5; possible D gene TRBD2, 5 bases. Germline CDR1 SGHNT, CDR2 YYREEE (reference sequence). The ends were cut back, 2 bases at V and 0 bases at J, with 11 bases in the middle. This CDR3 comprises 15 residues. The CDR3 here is CASSFGELNQETQYF. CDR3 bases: TGTGCCAGCAGCTTTGGGGAGCTAAACCAAGAGACCCAGTACTTC. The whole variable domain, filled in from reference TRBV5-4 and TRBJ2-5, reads ETGVTQSPTHLIKTRGQQVTLRCSSQSGHNTVSWYQQALGQGPQFIFQYYREEENGRGNFPPRFSGLQFPNYSSELNVNALELDDSALYLCASSFGELNQETQYFGPGTRLLVL.

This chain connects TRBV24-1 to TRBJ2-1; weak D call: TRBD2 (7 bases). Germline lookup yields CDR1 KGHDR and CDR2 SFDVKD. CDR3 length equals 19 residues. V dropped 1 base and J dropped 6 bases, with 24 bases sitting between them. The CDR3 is CATSDFSFRAGHQGNEQFF. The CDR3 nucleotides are TGTGCCACCAGTGATTTCTCTTTTAGAGCGGGACATCAAGGCAATGAGCAGTTCTTC.

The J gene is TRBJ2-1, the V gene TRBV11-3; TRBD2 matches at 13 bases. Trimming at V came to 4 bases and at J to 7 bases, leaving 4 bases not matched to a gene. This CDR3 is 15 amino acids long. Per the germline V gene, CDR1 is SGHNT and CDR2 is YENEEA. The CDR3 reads CASSSRTSGSNEQFF. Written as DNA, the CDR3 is TGTGCCAGCAGCTCAAGGACTAGCGGGAGTAATGAGCAGTTCTTC.

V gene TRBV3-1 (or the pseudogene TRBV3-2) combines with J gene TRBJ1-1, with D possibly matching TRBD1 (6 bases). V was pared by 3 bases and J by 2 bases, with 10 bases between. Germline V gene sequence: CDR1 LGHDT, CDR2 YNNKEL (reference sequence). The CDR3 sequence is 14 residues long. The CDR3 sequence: CASSHGQRNTEAFF. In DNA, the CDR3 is TGTGCCAGCAGCCATGGACAGAGAAACACTGAAGCTTTCTTT.

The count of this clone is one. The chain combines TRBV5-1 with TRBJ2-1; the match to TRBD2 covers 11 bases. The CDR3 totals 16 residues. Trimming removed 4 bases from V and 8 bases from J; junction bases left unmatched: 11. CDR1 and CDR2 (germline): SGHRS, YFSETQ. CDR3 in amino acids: CASSPSGRFPRDEQFF. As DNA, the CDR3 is TGCGCCAGCAGCCCTAGCGGGAGGTTTCCTAGGGATGAGCAGTTCTTC. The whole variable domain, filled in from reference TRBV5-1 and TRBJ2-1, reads KAGVTQTPRYLIKTRGQQVTLSCSPISGHRSVSWYQQTPGQGLQFLFEYFSETQRNKGNFPGRFSGRQFSNSRSEMNVSTLELGDSALYLCASSPSGRFPRDEQFFGPGTRLTVL.

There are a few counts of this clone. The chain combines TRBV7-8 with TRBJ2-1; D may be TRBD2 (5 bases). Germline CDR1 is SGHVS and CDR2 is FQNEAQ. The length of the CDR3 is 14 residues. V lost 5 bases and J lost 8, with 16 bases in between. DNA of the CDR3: TGTGCCAGCAGCCCCCTTCTGCCGGGATATGAGCAGTTCTTC. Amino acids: CASSPLLPGYEQFF.

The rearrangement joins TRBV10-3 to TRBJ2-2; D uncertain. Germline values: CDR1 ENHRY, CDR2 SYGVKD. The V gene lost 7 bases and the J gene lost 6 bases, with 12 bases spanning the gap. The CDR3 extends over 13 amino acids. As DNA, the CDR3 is TGTGCCATCACTAGAACGGCGGCCGGGGAGCTGTTTTTT. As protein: CAITRTAAGELFF.

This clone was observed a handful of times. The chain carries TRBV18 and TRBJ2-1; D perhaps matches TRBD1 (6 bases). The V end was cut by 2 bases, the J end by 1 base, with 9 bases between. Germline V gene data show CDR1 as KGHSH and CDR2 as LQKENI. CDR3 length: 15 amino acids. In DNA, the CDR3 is TGTGCCAGCTCACCAAGCAGGGGATCCTACAATGAGCAGTTCTTC. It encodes CASSPSRGSYNEQFF. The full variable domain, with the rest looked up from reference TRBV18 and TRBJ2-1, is NAGVMQNPRHLVRRRGQEARLRCSPMKGHSHVYWYRQLPEEGLKFMVYLQKENIIDESGMPKERFSAEFPKEGPSILRIQQVVRGDSAAYFCASSPSRGSYNEQFFGPGTRLTVL.

In DNA, the CDR3 is TGTGCCAGCCGTTCGACAGGGTCGGCGAAGGGCTACACCTTC. It translates to CASRSTGSAKGYTF. The chain couples TRBV30 to TRBJ1-2, with 7 bases fitting TRBD1. Losses at the gene ends were 8 bases for V and 8 bases for J; bases not matched to a gene: 17. CDR3 size: 14 residues. CDR1 GTSNPN and CDR2 SVGIG come from the germline V gene (reference sequence).

CDR3 sequence (DNA): TGTGCCAGCAGTCCGACTGGCAGTTATGCTGAATGGCTGTTTTTT. Translated, it gives CASSPTGSYAEWLFF. V and J are TRBV11-2 and TRBJ1-4; D call uncertain. V lost 6 bases and J lost 14, with 25 bases in between. Germline lookup yields CDR1 SGHAT and CDR2 FQNNGV. CDR3 length: 15 residues. The full variable domain, in which reference TRBV11-2 and TRBJ1-4 provide the parts outside the CDR3, is EAGVAQSPRYKIIEKRQSVAFWCNPISGHATLYWYQQILGQGPKLLIQFQNNGVVDDSQLPKDRFSAERLKGVDSTLKIQPAKLEDSAVYLCASSPTGSYAEWLFFGSGTQLSVL.

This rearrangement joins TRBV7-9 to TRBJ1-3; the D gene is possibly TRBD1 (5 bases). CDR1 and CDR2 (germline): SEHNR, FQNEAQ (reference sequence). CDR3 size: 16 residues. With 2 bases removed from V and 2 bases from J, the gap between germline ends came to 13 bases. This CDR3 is CASSLFTGGTGNTIYF. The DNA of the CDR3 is TGTGCCAGCAGCTTATTTACGGGGGGAACTGGAAACACCATATATTTT.

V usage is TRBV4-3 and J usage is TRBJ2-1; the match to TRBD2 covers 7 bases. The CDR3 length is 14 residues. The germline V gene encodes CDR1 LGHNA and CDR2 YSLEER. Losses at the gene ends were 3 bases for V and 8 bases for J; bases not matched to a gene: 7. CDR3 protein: CASSHDRTSYEQFF. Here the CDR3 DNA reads TGCGCCAGCAGCCACGATAGGACTAGTTATGAGCAGTTCTTC.

The CDR3 loop reads CASSYGTATNEKLFF. The CDR3 nucleotides read TGTGCCAGCAGCTATGGGACTGCAACTAATGAAAAACTGTTTTTT. This chain joins TRBV3-1 (or the pseudogene TRBV3-2) and TRBJ1-4, with a possible D match to TRBD1 (5 bases). The CDR3 totals 15 residues. Germline CDR1 LGHDT, CDR2 YNNKEL (reference sequence). The germline V and J ends were trimmed by 5 bases and 0 bases, with 10 bases remaining between them.